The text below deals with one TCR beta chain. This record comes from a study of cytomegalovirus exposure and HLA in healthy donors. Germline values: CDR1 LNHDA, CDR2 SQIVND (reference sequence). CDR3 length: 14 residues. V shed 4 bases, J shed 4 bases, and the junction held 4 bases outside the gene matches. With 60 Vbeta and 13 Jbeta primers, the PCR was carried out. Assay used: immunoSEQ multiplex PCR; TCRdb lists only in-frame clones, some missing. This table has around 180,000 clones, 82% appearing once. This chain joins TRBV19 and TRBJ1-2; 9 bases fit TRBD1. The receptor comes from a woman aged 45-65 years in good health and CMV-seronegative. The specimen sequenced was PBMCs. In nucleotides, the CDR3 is TGTGCCAGTAGTACGGGACAGGGCACCTATGGCTACACCTTC. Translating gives CASSTGQGTYGYTF. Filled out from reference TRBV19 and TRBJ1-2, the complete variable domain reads DGGITQSPKYLFRKEGQNVTLSCEQNLNHDAMYWYRQDPGQGLRLIYYSQIVNDFQKGDIAEGYSVSREKKESFPLTVTSAQKNPTAFYLCASSTGQGTYGYTFGSGTRLTVV.